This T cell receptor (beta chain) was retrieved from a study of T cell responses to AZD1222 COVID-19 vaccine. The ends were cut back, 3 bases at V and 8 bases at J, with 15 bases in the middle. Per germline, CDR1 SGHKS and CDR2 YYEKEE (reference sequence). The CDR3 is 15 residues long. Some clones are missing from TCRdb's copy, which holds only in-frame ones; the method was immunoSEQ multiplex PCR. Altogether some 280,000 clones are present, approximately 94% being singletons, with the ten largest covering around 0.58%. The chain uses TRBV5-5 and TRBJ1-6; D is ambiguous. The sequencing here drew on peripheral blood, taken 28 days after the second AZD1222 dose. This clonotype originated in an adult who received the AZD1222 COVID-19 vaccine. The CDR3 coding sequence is TGTGCCAGCAGCTCCTTCCCGGGCAGTGATTCACCCCTCCACTTT. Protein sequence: CASSSFPGSDSPLHF. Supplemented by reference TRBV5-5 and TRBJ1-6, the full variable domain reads DAGVTQSPTHLIKTRGQQVTLRCSPISGHKSVSWYQQVLGQGPQFIFQYYEKEERGRGNFPDRFSARQFPNYSSELNVNALLLGDSALYLCASSSFPGSDSPLHFGNGTRLTVT.